This T cell receptor beta chain derives from a study of shared clonotypes between healthy human individuals. Using immunoSEQ multiplex PCR, the repertoire was profiled, and TCRdb retains in-frame clones only, with some absent. The repertoire includes some 660,000 clones, about three quarters of them detected once, and 1.5% to 2% sits in the top ten. The CDR3 is made up of 13 amino acids. The germline gives CDR1 SNHLY, CDR2 FYNNEI. The ends were cut back, 7 bases at V and 8 bases at J, with 17 bases in the middle. CD4+ cells were split into CD45RA+ naive and CD45RA-negative memory subsets. This receptor was obtained from a woman between 25 and 40 years old in good health. The sequencing sample was made of memory CD4+ T cells sorted from blood. Documented subset: CD45RA-negative fraction. The gene calls are TRBV2 and TRBJ1-2; D may be TRBD1 (6 bases). The CDR3 DNA is TGTGCCAGCACCCCCGGGACACCGCGGGGCTACACCTTC. Translation gives CASTPGTPRGYTF.